Sequencing of this T cell receptor (beta chain) was carried out in a study of T cell changes during pregnancy in multiple sclerosis. V lost 7 bases and J lost 0, with 11 bases in between. The germline gives CDR1 SGHRS, CDR2 YFSETQ. This CDR3 contains 15 residues. The assay was immunoSEQ multiplex PCR, and TCRdb's table has in-frame clones only and misses some. The sample lists roughly 89,000 clones, over 85% occurring once. This clone was seen once. The clonotype comes from a female donor with multiple sclerosis, enrolled in a pregnancy study. The J gene is TRBJ1-6, the V gene TRBV5-1; D uncertain. Sequencing used peripheral blood, obtained in the first trimester of pregnancy. CDR3: CASRSVSSYNSPLHF. Here the CDR3 DNA reads TGCGCCAGCCGAAGTGTTAGCTCCTATAATTCACCCCTCCACTTT.